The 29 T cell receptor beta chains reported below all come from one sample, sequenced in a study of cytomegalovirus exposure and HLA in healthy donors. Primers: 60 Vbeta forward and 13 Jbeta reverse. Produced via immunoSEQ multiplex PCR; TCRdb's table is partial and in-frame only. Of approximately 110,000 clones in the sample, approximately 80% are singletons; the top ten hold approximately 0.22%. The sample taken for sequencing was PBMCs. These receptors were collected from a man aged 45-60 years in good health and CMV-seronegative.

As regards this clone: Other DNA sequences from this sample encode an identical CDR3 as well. The CDR3 spells CASSLAGRNTEAFF. The CDR3, as DNA: TGTGCCAGCAGCTTAGCTGGCAGGAACACTGAAGCTTTCTTT. The rearrangement joins TRBV7-9 to TRBJ1-1; D unclear. Between the trimmed V and J ends, which lost 0 bases and 1 base, there was a span of 6 bases. Germline assignment: CDR1 SEHNR and CDR2 FQNEAQ (reference sequence). CDR3 length: 14 amino acids.

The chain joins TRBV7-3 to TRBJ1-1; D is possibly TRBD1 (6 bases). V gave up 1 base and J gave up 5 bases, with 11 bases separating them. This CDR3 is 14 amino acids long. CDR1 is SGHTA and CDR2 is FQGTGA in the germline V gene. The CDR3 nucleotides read TGTGCCAGCAGCTTAATGGGGGCCGGGACTGAAGCTTTCTTT. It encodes CASSLMGAGTEAFF.

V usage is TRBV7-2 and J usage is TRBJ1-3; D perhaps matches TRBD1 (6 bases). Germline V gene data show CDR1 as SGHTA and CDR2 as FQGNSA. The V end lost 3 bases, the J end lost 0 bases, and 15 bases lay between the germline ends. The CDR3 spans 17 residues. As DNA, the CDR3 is TGTGCCAGCAGCTTGGCGACAGGAAAGTTCTCTGGAAACACCATATATTTT. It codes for CASSLATGKFSGNTIYF.

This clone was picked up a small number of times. For the CDR3, the DNA is TGTGCCAGCAGCGTAACACGGAACACTGAAGCTTTCTTT. Translating gives CASSVTRNTEAFF. V usage is TRBV6-1 and J usage is TRBJ1-1; no firm D call. Germline values: CDR1 MNHNS, CDR2 SASEGT. The V end lost 6 bases, the J end lost 1 base, and 9 bases lay between the germline ends. There are 13 residues in the CDR3.

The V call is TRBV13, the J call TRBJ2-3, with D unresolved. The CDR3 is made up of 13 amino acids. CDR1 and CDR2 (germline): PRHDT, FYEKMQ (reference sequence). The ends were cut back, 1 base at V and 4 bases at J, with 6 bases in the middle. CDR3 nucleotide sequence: TGTGCCAGCAGCTTAGAAGCGCCAGATACGCAGTATTTT. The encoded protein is CASSLEAPDTQYF.

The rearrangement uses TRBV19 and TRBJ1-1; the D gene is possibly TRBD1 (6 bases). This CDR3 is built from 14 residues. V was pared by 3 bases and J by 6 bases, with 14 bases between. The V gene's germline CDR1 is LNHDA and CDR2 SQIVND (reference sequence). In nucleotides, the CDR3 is TGTGCCAGTAGTATTTTACAGGGCGCGGCTGAAGCTTTCTTT. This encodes CASSILQGAAEAFF.

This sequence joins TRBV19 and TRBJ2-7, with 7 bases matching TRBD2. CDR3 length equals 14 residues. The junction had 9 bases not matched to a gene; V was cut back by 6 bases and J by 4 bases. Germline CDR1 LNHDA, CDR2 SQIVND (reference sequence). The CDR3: CASSQGGEFYEQYF. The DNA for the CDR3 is TGTGCCAGTAGCCAGGGAGGGGAATTTTACGAGCAGTACTTC. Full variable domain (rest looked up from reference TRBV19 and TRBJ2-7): DGGITQSPKYLFRKEGQNVTLSCEQNLNHDAMYWYRQDPGQGLRLIYYSQIVNDFQKGDIAEGYSVSREKKESFPLTVTSAQKNPTAFYLCASSQGGEFYEQYFGPGTRLTVT.

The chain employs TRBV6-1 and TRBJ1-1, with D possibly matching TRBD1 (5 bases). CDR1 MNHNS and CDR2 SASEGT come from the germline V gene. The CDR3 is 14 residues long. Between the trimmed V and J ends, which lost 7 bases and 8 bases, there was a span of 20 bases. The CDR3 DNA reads TGTGCCAGCACCATTTCGGGGGAGGGTATGGAAGCTTTCTTT. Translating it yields CASTISGEGMEAFF.

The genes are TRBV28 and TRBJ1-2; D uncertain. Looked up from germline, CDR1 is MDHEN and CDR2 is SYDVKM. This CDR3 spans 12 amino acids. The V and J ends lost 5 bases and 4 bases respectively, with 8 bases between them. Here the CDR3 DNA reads TGTGCCAGCAGTCTCACGGGCTATGGCTACACCTTC. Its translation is CASSLTGYGYTF.

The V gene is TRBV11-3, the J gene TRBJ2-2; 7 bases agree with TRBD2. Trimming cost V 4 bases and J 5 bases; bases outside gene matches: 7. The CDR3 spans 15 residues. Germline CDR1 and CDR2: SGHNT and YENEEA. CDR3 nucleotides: TGTGCCAGCAGCTCGGAGCGGGGCGGGACCGGGGAGCTGTTTTTT. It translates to CASSSERGGTGELFF.

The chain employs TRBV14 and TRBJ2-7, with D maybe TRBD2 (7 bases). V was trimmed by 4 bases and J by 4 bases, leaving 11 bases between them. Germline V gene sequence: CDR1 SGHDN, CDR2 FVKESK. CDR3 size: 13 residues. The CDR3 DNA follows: TGTGCCAGCAGCCCTCGGGGGGCGTACGAGCAGTACTTC. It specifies CASSPRGAYEQYF.

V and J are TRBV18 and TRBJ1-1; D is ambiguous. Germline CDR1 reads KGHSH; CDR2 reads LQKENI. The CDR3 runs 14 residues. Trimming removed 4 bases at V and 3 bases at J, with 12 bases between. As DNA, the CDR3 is TGTGCCAGCTCACTTCGAGTTCGGGACACTGAAGCTTTCTTT. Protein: CASSLRVRDTEAFF.

The CDR3, as DNA: TGTGCCAGCAGCCTCGACGACATCGTTGGAAGGCCCCAGCATTTT. Protein: CASSLDDIVGRPQHF. This rearrangement joins TRBV5-5 to TRBJ1-5, with D unresolved. Trimming removed 4 bases from V and 9 bases from J, with 20 bases in between. CDR1 is SGHKS and CDR2 is YYEKEE in the germline V gene (reference sequence). This CDR3 spans 15 amino acids.

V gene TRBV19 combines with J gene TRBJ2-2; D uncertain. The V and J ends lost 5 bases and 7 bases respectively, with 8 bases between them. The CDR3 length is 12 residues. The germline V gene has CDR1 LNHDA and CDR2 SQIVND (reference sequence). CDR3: CASSDLVGELFF. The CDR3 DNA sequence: TGTGCCAGTAGTGACTTAGTCGGGGAGCTGTTTTTT.

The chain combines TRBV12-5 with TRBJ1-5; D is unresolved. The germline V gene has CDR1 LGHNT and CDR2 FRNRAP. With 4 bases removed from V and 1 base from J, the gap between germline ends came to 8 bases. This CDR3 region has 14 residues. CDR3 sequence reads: CASGSLESNQPQHF. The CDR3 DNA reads TGTGCTAGTGGTTCGCTAGAGAGCAATCAGCCCCAGCATTTT.

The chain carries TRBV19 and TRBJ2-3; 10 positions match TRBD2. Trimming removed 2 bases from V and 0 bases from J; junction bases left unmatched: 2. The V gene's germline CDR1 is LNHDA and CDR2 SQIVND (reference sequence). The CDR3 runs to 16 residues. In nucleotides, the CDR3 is TGTGCCAGTAGTATACTGACTAGCGGGAGCACAGATACGCAGTATTTT. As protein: CASSILTSGSTDTQYF.

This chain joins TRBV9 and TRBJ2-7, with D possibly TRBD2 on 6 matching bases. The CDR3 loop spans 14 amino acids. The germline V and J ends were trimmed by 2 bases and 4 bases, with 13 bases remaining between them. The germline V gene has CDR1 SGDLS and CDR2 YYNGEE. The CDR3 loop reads CASSVGTPNYEQYF. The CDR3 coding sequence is TGTGCCAGCAGCGTTGGGACTCCTAATTACGAGCAGTACTTC.

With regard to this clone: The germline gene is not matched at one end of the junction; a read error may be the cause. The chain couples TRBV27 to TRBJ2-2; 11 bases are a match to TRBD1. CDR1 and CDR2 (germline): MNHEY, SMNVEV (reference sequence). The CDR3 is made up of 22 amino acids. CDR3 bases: TGTGCCAGCAGTTTATACCGTTGGACAGGGGGCTTTAGGACAAACTACACCGGGAAGCTGTTTTTT. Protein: CASSLYRWTGGFRTNYTGKLFF.

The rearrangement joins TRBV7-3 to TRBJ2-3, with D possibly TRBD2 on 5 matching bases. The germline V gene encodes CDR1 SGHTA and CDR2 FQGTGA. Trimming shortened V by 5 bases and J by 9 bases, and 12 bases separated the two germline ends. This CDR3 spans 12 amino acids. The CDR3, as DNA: TGTGCCAGCAGCCAAACGGCGGGCACGCAGTATTTT. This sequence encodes CASSQTAGTQYF.

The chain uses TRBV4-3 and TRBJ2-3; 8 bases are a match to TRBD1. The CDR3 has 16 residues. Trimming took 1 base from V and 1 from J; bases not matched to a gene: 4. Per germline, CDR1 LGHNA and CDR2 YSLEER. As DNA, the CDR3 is TGCGCCAGCAGCCAAGCAGACAGGGGAGGCACAGATACGCAGTATTTT. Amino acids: CASSQADRGGTDTQYF.

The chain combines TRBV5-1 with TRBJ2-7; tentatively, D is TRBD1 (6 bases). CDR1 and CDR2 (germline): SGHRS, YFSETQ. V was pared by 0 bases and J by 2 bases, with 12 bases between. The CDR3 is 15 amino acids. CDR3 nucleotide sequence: TGCGCCAGCAGCTTGGGACAGGTGATGCCCTACGAGCAGTACTTC. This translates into CASSLGQVMPYEQYF.

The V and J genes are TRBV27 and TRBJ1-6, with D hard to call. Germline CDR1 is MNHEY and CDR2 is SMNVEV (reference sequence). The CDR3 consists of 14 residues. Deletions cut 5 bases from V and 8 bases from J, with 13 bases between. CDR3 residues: CASSTTRGYSPLHF. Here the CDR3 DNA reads TGTGCCAGCAGTACGACCCGAGGGTATTCACCCCTCCACTTT.

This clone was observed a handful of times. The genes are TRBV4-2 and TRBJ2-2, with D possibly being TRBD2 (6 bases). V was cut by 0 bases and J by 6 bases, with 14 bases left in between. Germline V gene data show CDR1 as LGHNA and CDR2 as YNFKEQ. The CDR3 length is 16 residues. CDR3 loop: CASSQDSAAGPGELFF. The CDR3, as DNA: TGTGCCAGCAGCCAAGATTCTGCGGCGGGACCCGGGGAGCTGTTTTTT.

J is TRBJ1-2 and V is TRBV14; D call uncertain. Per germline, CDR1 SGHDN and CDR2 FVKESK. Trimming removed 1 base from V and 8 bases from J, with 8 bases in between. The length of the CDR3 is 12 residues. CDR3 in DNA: TGTGCCAGCAGCCAAGTGACGGGAGGCTACACCTTC. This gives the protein CASSQVTGGYTF.

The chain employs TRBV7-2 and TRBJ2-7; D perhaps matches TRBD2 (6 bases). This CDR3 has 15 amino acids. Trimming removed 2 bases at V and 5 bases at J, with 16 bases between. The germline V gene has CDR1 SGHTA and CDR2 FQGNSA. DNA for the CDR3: TGTGCCAGCAGCTTAAGGAGCGGAGGGGACGACGAGCAGTACTTC. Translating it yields CASSLRSGGDDEQYF. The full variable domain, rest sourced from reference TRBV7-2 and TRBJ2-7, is GAGVSQSPSNKVTEKGKDVELRCDPISGHTALYWYRQSLGQGLEFLIYFQGNSAPDKSGLPSDRFSAERTGGSVSTLTIQRTQQEDSAVYLCASSLRSGGDDEQYFGPGTRLTVT.

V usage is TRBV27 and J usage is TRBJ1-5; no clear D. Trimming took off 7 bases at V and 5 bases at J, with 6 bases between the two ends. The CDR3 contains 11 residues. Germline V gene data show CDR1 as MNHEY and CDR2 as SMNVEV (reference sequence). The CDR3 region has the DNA TGTGCCAGCACGCGCCATCAGCCCCAGCATTTT. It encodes CASTRHQPQHF.

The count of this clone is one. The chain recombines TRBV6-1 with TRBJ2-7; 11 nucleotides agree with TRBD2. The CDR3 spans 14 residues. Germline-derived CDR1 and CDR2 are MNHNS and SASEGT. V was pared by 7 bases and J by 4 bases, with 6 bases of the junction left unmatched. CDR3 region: CASKTSGVSYEQYF. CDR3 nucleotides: TGTGCCAGCAAGACTAGCGGGGTCTCTTACGAGCAGTACTTC.

This CDR3 reads CSGRQGDYGYTF. CDR3 DNA sequence: TGCAGCGGCAGACAGGGAGACTATGGCTACACCTTC. This chain joins TRBV29-1 and TRBJ1-2, with 7 bases that match TRBD1. Germline V lookup: CDR1 SQVTM, CDR2 ANQGSEA. Trimming removed 7 bases from V and 3 bases from J; junction bases left unmatched: 5. The CDR3 is 12 amino acids.

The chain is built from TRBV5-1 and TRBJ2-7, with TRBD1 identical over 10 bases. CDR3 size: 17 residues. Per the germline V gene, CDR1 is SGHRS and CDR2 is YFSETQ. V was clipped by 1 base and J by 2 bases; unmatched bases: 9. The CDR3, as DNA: TGCGCCAGCAGCTTGCAACCGGGACAGGGGACTCCCTACGAGCAGTACTTC. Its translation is CASSLQPGQGTPYEQYF. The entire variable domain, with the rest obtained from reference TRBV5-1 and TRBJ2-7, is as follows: KAGVTQTPRYLIKTRGQQVTLSCSPISGHRSVSWYQQTPGQGLQFLFEYFSETQRNKGNFPGRFSGRQFSNSRSEMNVSTLELGDSALYLCASSLQPGQGTPYEQYFGPGTRLTVT.